The rows below give T cell receptor beta chains drawn from one sample of a study of T cells in localized non-small cell lung cancer. Using immunoSEQ multiplex PCR, the repertoire was profiled, and TCRdb retains in-frame clones only, with some absent. The table includes tens of thousands of clones, 70% to 90% detected once. The specimen was peripheral blood, collected before any cancer treatment. The receptors come from a female donor over 55 with stage I lung adenocarcinoma. Both conserved end residues are part of each CDR3. A D gene is named only where the DNA matches it firmly. Size tells how often a clone was seen (once, few, many) or the class of an expanded clone, and some rows leave it out.

size,J,D,V,CDR3,DNA
-,TRBJ2-5,TRBD1,TRBV14,CASRRTGVETQYF,TGTGCCAGCAGGCGGACAGGGGTAGAGACCCAGTACTTC
-,TRBJ1-1,TRBD1,TRBV5-6,CASSLRVGTGAGTEAFF,TGTGCCAGCAGCTTGCGGGTCGGAACAGGGGCGGGGACTGAAGCTTTCTTT
-,TRBJ2-2,TRBD2,TRBV6-1,CASSDLTSGKNTGELFF,TGTGCCAGCAGTGACCTTACTAGCGGAAAAAACACCGGGGAGCTGTTTTTT
few,TRBJ2-5,-,TRBV5-6,CASSSAAPKEETQYF,TGTGCCAGCAGCTCGGCAGCGCCCAAGGAAGAGACCCAGTACTTC
-,TRBJ2-6,-,TRBV5-1,CASSFEGGSGANVLTF,TGCGCCAGCAGCTTTGAAGGGGGCTCTGGGGCCAACGTCCTGACTTTC
-,TRBJ2-7,-,TRBV5-1,CASSLGHYSYEQYF,TGCGCCAGCAGCTTGGGTCACTACTCCTACGAGCAGTACTTC
-,TRBJ1-2,-,TRBV19,CASSNRQELLYGYTF,TGTGCCAGTAGTAATCGACAGGAGCTGCTCTATGGCTACACCTTC
few,TRBJ2-7,TRBD2,TRBV29-1,CSVYLADRYEQYF,TGCAGCGTTTACCTAGCGGACCGATACGAGCAGTACTTC
-,TRBJ1-1,-,TRBV19,CASSTEKITEAFF,TGTGCCAGTAGTACAGAAAAAATCACTGAAGCTTTCTTT
-,TRBJ1-5,-,TRBV27,CASRPNTGRTEQPQHF,TGTGCCAGCAGACCTAATACAGGGAGGACTGAGCAGCCCCAGCATTTT
-,TRBJ2-3,-,TRBV14,CASSQGQRGTQYF,TGTGCCAGCAGCCAAGGACAAAGGGGTACGCAGTATTTT
-,TRBJ1-2,-,TRBV4-1,CASSHPGQNLYGYTF,TGCGCCAGCAGCCACCCCGGACAGAACCTCTATGGCTACACCTTC
-,TRBJ1-1,-,TRBV5-1,CASSITGWETEAFF,TGCGCCAGCAGCATCACAGGGTGGGAAACTGAAGCTTTCTTT
-,TRBJ2-1,-,TRBV7-3,CASSSGQYNEQFF,TGTGCCAGCAGCTCCGGACAGTACAATGAGCAGTTCTTC
-,TRBJ1-4,TRBD1,TRBV30,CAWSKPGQGVLATNEKLFF,TGTGCCTGGAGCAAACCGGGACAGGGAGTACTTGCAACTAATGAAAAACTGTTTTTT
-,TRBJ2-5,-,TRBV6-5,CASSYSGQETQYF,TGTGCCAGCAGTTATAGCGGTCAAGAGACCCAGTACTTC
-,TRBJ2-7,-,TRBV7-2,CASSPSGSVLNFWEQYF,TGTGCCAGCAGCCCCTCCGGCAGCGTACTTAACTTTTGGGAGCAGTACTTC
-,TRBJ1-1,TRBD1,TRBV5-1,CASSSRTGQGGNTEAFF,TGCGCCAGCAGCTCACGCACCGGACAGGGAGGGAACACTGAAGCTTTCTTT
-,TRBJ2-6,-,TRBV4-1,CASSLIALLSGANVLTF,TGCGCCAGCAGCCTCATCGCCCTACTCTCTGGGGCCAACGTCCTGACTTTC
-,TRBJ2-7,TRBD2,TRBV19,CASSFSGPSSYEQYF,TGTGCCAGTTCTTTTAGCGGGCCCAGCTCCTACGAGCAGTACTTC
-,TRBJ2-2,-,TRBV7-9,CASSLQSGELFF,TGTGCCAGCAGCTTACAGTCCGGGGAGCTGTTTTTT
-,TRBJ1-2,TRBD1,TRBV6-1,CASTTGGSGGGYTF,TGTGCCAGCACCACAGGGGGCAGTGGTGGTGGCTACACCTTC
-,TRBJ2-7,-,TRBV19,CASSMGDGLLNYEQYF,TGTGCCAGTAGTATGGGGGACGGCCTTCTAAACTACGAGCAGTACTTC
once,TRBJ2-5,-,TRBV2,CASRRDFLVQETQYF,TGTGCCAGCAGAAGGGATTTCTTGGTCCAAGAGACCCAGTACTTC
-,TRBJ2-7,-,TRBV6-1,CASSEAHLIHTYEQYF,TGTGCCAGCAGTGAAGCGCACCTAATCCACACCTACGAGCAGTACTTC
-,TRBJ2-7,-,TRBV5-1,CASSSLGGPYEQYF,TGCGCCAGCAGCTCCCTCGGGGGACCCTACGAGCAGTACTTC
-,TRBJ2-1,TRBD2,TRBV18,CASSPRLAEYNEQFF,TGTGCCAGCTCACCACGTCTAGCGGAATACAATGAGCAGTTCTTC
-,TRBJ2-7,-,TRBV6-5,CASSTGLSYEQYF,TGTGCCAGCAGTACGGGGCTCTCCTACGAGCAGTACTTC
-,TRBJ1-2,-,TRBV19,CASSRQINYGYTF,TGTGCCAGTAGTAGACAGATTAACTATGGCTACACCTTC
few,TRBJ2-5,TRBD2,TRBV18,CASSPAGGDTGPQYF,TGTGCCAGCTCACCAGCGGGAGGGGATACTGGGCCCCAGTACTTC
-,TRBJ2-1,TRBD2,TRBV5-4,CASNKEPGLVTNEQFF,TGTGCCAGCAACAAAGAACCGGGACTAGTAACGAATGAGCAGTTCTTC
-,TRBJ2-4,-,TRBV6-5,CASSSHDPTAKNIQYF,TGTGCCAGCAGTTCCCACGACCCTACAGCCAAAAACATTCAGTACTTC
-,TRBJ1-5,TRBD1,TRBV18,CASSQGQGASGNQPQHF,TGTGCCAGCTCCCAAGGACAGGGGGCGAGCGGCAATCAGCCCCAGCATTTT
-,TRBJ1-4,-,TRBV7-9,CASSGRGGAATNEKLFF,TGTGCCAGCAGCGGCCGGGGCGGGGCTGCAACTAATGAAAAACTGTTTTTT
-,TRBJ1-1,-,TRBV15,CATSRMLYTEAFF,TGTGCCACCAGCAGGATGTTGTACACTGAAGCTTTCTTT